Each of the 5 T cell receptor beta chains below was sequenced from the same sample in a study of response to subunit inactivated influenza vaccine. TCRdb ran MiXCR on the RT-PCR reads and lists one entry per CDR3 protein. The sample holds 630,000 or so distinct CDR3 sequences, about 15% seen once. The sequencing used PBMCs from blood, collected 12 days after vaccination. The receptors derive from a man aged 45-60 years who received an inactivated influenza vaccine.

This clonotype showed up just a few times. This chain connects TRBV6-1 to TRBJ2-3; D is unclear. The CDR3 runs to 14 residues. Germline V gene sequence: CDR1 MNHNS, CDR2 SASEGT. V shed 6 bases and J shed 2 bases, with 12 bases lying between them. This CDR3 reads CASSLPALTDTQYF. CDR3 DNA sequence: TGTGCCAGCAGCCTCCCCGCCCTCACAGATACGCAGTATTTT.

This clonotype was seen a handful of times. The rearrangement uses TRBV28 and TRBJ2-7; 8 bases match TRBD1. V dropped 2 bases and J dropped 3; count of bases not matched to a gene: 15. This CDR3 has 18 amino acids. Germline-derived CDR1 and CDR2 are MDHEN and SYDVKM. The CDR3, as DNA: TGTGCCAGCAGTTTACCCGGACAGGGTGGCCGATTTAACTACGAGCAGTACTTC. Amino acid sequence: CASSLPGQGGRFNYEQYF.

Only a few counts were recorded for this clonotype. The chain carries TRBV10-3 and TRBJ2-2; D unclear. V was cut by 10 bases and J by 6 bases, with 12 bases left in between. The CDR3 spans 12 residues. CDR1 is ENHRY and CDR2 is SYGVKD in the germline V gene. CDR3 in DNA: TGTGCCACACGGCAGACGGCCGGGGAGCTGTTTTTT. Translation: CATRQTAGELFF.

V gene TRBV7-6 combines with J gene TRBJ2-1; TRBD2 matches 12 bases. The CDR3 contains 16 residues. Trimming cost V 7 bases and J 9 bases; bases outside gene matches: 13. Per the germline V gene, CDR1 is SGHVS and CDR2 is FNYEAQ. CDR3 in DNA: TGTGCCAGCACCAACCCTAGCGGGAGGGCAGGGGGTGAGCAGTTCTTC. Translation: CASTNPSGRAGGEQFF.

The gene calls are TRBV5-1 and TRBJ2-7; D is unresolved. The CDR3 is made up of 14 amino acids. Between the trimmed V and J ends, which lost 0 bases and 5 bases, there was a span of 12 bases. Per the germline V gene, CDR1 is SGHRS and CDR2 is YFSETQ. The CDR3 loop is CASSLDTKSHEQYF. CDR3 bases: TGCGCCAGCAGCTTGGACACCAAGTCCCACGAGCAGTACTTC.